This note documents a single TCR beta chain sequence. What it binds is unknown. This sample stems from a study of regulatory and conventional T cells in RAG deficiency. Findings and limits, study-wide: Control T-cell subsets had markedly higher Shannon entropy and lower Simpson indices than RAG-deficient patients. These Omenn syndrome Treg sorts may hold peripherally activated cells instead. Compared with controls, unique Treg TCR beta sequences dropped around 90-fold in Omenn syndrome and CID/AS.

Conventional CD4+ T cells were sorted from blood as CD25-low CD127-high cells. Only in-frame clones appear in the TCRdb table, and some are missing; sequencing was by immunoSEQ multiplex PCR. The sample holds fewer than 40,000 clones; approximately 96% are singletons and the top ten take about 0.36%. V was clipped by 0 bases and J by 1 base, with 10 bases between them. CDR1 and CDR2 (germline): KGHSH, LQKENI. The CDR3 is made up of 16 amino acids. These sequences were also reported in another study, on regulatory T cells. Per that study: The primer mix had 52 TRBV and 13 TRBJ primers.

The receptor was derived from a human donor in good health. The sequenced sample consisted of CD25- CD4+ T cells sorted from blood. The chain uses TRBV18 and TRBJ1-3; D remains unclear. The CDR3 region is CASSPPGITSGNTIYF. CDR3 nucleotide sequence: TGTGCCAGCTCACCACCGGGCATAACATCTGGAAACACCATATATTTT.